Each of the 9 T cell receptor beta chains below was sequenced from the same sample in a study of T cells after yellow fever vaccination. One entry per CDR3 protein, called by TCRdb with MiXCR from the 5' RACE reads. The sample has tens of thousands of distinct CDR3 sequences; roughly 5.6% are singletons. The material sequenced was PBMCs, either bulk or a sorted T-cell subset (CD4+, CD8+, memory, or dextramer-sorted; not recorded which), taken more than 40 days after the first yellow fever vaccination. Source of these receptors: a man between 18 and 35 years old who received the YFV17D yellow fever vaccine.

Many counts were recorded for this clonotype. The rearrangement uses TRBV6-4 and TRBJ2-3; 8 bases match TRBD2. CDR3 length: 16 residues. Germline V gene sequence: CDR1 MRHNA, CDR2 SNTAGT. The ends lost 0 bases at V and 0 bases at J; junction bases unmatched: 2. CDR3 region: CASSDSASGSTDTQYF. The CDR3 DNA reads TGTGCCAGCAGTGACTCGGCTAGCGGGAGCACAGATACGCAGTATTTT.

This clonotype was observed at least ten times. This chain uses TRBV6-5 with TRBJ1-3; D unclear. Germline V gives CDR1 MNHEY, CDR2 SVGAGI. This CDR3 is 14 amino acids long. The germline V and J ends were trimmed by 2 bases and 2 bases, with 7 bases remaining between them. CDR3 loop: CASSYLTAGNTIYF. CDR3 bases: TGTGCCAGCAGTTACCTCACAGCTGGAAACACCATATATTTT.

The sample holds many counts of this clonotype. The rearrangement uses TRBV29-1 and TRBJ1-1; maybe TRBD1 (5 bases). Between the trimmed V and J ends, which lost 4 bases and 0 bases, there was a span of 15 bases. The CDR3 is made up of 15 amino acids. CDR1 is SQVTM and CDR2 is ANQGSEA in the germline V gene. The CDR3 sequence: CSVGAGWGMNTEAFF. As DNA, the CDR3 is TGCAGCGTTGGGGCAGGGTGGGGGATGAACACTGAAGCTTTCTTT.

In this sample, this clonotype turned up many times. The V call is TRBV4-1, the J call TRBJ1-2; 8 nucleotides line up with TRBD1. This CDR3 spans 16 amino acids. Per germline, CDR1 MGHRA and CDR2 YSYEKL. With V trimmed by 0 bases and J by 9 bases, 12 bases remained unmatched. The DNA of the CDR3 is TGCGCCAGCAGCCAAGAAGGTCACGGGACAGGAGTTCGCTACACCTTC. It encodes CASSQEGHGTGVRYTF.

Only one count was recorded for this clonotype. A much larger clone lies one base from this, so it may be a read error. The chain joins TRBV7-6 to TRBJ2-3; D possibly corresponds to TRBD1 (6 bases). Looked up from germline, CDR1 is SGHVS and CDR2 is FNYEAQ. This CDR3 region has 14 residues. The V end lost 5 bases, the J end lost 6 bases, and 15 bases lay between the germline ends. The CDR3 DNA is TGTGCCAGCAGCCTTGCGACAGGCCCGGATACGCAGTATTTT. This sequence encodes CASSLATGPDTQYF.

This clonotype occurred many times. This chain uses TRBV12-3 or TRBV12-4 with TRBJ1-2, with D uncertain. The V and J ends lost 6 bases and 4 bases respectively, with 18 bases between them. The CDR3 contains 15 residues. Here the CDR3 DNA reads TGTGCCAGCAGCCGTGGCGCCTATGGTTTCTATGGCTACACCTTC. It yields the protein CASSRGAYGFYGYTF.

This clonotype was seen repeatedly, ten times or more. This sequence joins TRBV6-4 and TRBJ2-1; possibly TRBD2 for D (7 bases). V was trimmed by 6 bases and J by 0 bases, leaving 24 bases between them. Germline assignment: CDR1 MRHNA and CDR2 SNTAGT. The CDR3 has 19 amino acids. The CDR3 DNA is TGTGCCAGCAGCCCCGGTGGGGCGGGGGCCGCGAGCTCCTACAATGAGCAGTTCTTC. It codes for CASSPGGAGAASSYNEQFF.

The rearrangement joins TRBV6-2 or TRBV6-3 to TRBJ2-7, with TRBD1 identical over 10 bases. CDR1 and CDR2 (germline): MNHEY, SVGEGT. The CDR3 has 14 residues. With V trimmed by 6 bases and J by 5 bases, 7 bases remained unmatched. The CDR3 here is CASSRRTGGNEQYV. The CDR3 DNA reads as TGTGCCAGCAGCCGACGGACAGGGGGAAACGAGCAGTACGTC.

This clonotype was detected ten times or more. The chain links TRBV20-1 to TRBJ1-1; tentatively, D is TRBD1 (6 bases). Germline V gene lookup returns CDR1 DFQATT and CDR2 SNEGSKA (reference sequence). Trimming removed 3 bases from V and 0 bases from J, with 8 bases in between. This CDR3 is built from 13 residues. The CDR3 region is CSARGDMNTEAFF. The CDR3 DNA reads TGCAGTGCTAGGGGGGACATGAACACTGAAGCTTTCTTT.